Listed here are 17 T cell receptor beta chains from one sample, sequenced in a study of CD8+ T cells in alopecia areata. The treatment: oral pan-JAK inhibitor, 5-10 mg twice daily. Sequencing relied on a cDNA template that was reverse transcribed from extracted RNA. Libraries were prepared by immunoSEQ multiplex PCR; TCRdb keeps only in-frame clonotypes and omits some of them. The repertoire holds roughly 92,000 clones, with about three quarters as singletons. This sample comprised CD8+ T cells sorted from blood, obtained around week 44, from a patient treated with tofacitinib. These receptors were taken from a human donor with alopecia areata.

The genes are TRBV6-5 and TRBJ1-1, with 9 nucleotides matching TRBD1. The CDR3 sequence is 14 residues long. J lost 5 bases, V lost 6 bases, and 7 bases had no gene match. CDR1 is MNHEY and CDR2 is SVGAGI in the germline V gene. The CDR3, as DNA: TGTGCCAGCAGACCGGGACAGGGAGTGACTGAAGCTTTCTTT. The encoded protein is CASRPGQGVTEAFF.

CDR3 nucleotide sequence: TGTGCCAGCAGTGAAGCCGAAGGGGGCTTAGACGAGCAGTACTTC. Amino acids: CASSEAEGGLDEQYF. V and J are TRBV6-1 and TRBJ2-7; 7 bases are shared with TRBD1. The CDR3 extends over 15 amino acids. V trimming: 0 bases; J trimming: 5 bases; junction bases outside the gene matches: 7. CDR1 is MNHNS, CDR2 SASEGT, per germline.

The gene calls are TRBV29-1 and TRBJ1-2, with D tentatively TRBD1 (5 bases). Trimming took 4 bases from V and 8 from J, leaving 11 bases between them. The CDR3 is made up of 11 amino acids. Germline loops: CDR1 SQVTM, CDR2 ANQGSEA. The CDR3 nucleotides read TGCAGCGTTGGTTTGGGGGAGGGCTACACCTTC. Its protein is CSVGLGEGYTF.

The table lists this clone with a few counts. The chain is built from TRBV29-1 and TRBJ2-3; possibly TRBD2 for D (7 bases). V dropped 6 bases and J dropped 2 bases, with 21 bases sitting between them. The CDR3 is made up of 16 amino acids. CDR1 and CDR2 (germline): SQVTM, ANQGSEA. The CDR3 region is CSVPFLGRGATDTQYF. CDR3 nucleotide sequence: TGCAGCGTGCCCTTTTTGGGCCGGGGGGCCACAGATACGCAGTATTTT.

This clone came up once. This sequence joins TRBV29-1 and TRBJ1-1; D remains ambiguous. V lost 1 base and J 2 bases, leaving 5 bases between the germline ends. Germline V CDR1 and CDR2: SQVTM, ANQGSEA. The CDR3 runs to 12 residues. CDR3 nucleotide sequence: TGCAGCGTTGAAGGAGTTAACACTGAAGCTTTCTTT. It is translated as CSVEGVNTEAFF.

This clone occurred a few times. The chain is built from TRBV10-3 and TRBJ2-7, with D unresolved. V was shortened by 2 bases and J by 0 bases, with 8 bases between the two germline ends. CDR1 ENHRY and CDR2 SYGVKD come from the germline V gene. The CDR3 spans 14 residues. Written as DNA, the CDR3 is TGTGCCATCAGTGAGGGGGATATCTCCTACGAGCAGTACTTC. Protein product: CAISEGDISYEQYF.

This clone was recorded once. V and J are TRBV4-1 and TRBJ1-4; 10 bases match TRBD1. The CDR3 runs 14 residues. V lost 0 bases to trimming and J lost 8 bases; unmatched junction nucleotides: 0. From germline, CDR1 is MGHRA and CDR2 YSYEKL. This chain's CDR3 is CASSQEDRGEKLFF. The CDR3 coding sequence is TGCGCCAGCAGCCAAGAGGACAGGGGGGAAAAACTGTTTTTT.

This chain joins TRBV6-5 and TRBJ2-1; 9 bases are shared with TRBD1. Trimming removed 6 bases from V and 4 bases from J; junction bases left unmatched: 7. The CDR3 totals 15 residues. CDR1 and CDR2 from the germline V gene are MNHEY and SVGAGI. CDR3 DNA sequence: TGTGCCAGCAGGCCAAGGACAGGGGAGTACAATGAGCAGTTCTTC. Residues: CASRPRTGEYNEQFF.

This chain connects TRBV5-4 to TRBJ1-5; a weak D match, TRBD1 (5 bases). The CDR3 totals 15 residues. Germline-derived CDR1 and CDR2 are SGHNT and YYREEE (reference sequence). Trimming pared 7 bases from V and 2 bases from J, leaving 16 bases between. The CDR3 region has the DNA TGTGCCAGCGCGAAGGAGGGGCTGGGCAATCAGCCCCAGCATTTT. It translates to CASAKEGLGNQPQHF. Combining the CDR3 with reference TRBV5-4 and TRBJ1-5 gives the whole variable domain ETGVTQSPTHLIKTRGQQVTLRCSSQSGHNTVSWYQQALGQGPQFIFQYYREEENGRGNFPPRFSGLQFPNYSSELNVNALELDDSALYLCASAKEGLGNQPQHFGDGTRLSIL.

The chain carries TRBV13 and TRBJ2-3, with 8 bases fitting TRBD2. The CDR3 runs to 16 residues. J gave up 1 base and V 4 bases, and 7 bases lay outside the gene matches. Germline V lookup: CDR1 PRHDT, CDR2 FYEKMQ (reference sequence). The CDR3 spells CASSSREGGGTDTQYF. The CDR3 DNA follows: TGTGCCAGCAGCTCCCGGGAGGGCGGGGGCACAGATACGCAGTATTTT.

The rearrangement joins TRBV6-6 to TRBJ1-4, with D unresolved. This CDR3 has 14 amino acids. Germline-derived CDR1 and CDR2 are MNHNY and SVGAGI (reference sequence). Trimming left V 6 bases short and J 3 bases short, with 11 bases between. This chain's CDR3 is CASRPDTSNEKLFF. The CDR3 DNA reads as TGTGCCAGCAGGCCCGACACTTCTAATGAAAAACTGTTTTTT.

The CDR3 loop is CASSLYTGAQQYF. CDR3 coding DNA: TGTGCCAGCAGCTTATACACGGGGGCTCAGCAGTACTTC. This chain joins TRBV13 and TRBJ2-7, with D perhaps given as TRBD1 or TRBD2 (6 bases each). V was pared by 2 bases and J by 8 bases, with 13 bases between. CDR3 length equals 13 residues. In germline, CDR1 is PRHDT, CDR2 FYEKMQ (reference sequence). Variable domain in full (rest from reference TRBV13 and TRBJ2-7): AAGVIQSPRHLIKEKRETATLKCYPIPRHDTVYWYQQGPGQDPQFLISFYEKMQSDKGSIPDRFSAQQFSDYHSELNMSSLELGDSALYFCASSLYTGAQQYFGPGTRLTVT.

V gene TRBV10-1 combines with J gene TRBJ2-2, with 9 nucleotides matching TRBD2. The germline CDR1 and CDR2 sequences are WNHNN and SYGVQD (reference sequence). J was trimmed by 3 bases and V by 2 bases; bases with no gene match: 1. This CDR3 region has 15 residues. The CDR3 here is CASSEAGGDTGELFF. The CDR3 DNA sequence: TGCGCCAGCAGTGAGGCGGGGGGGGACACCGGGGAGCTGTTTTTT.

The chain employs TRBV27 and TRBJ1-2; the match to TRBD1 covers 11 bases. Trimming removed 4 bases from V and 7 bases from J; junction bases left unmatched: 8. Germline V gene sequence: CDR1 MNHEY, CDR2 SMNVEV (reference sequence). The CDR3 loop spans 15 amino acids. The CDR3 DNA sequence: TGTGCCAGCAGTTCCCCGGGACAGGGGGTCGGTGGCTACACCTTC. Its translation: CASSSPGQGVGGYTF.

Only a few counts were recorded for this clone. The gene calls are TRBV7-9 and TRBJ2-2; D is ambiguous. The germline gives CDR1 SEHNR, CDR2 FQNEAQ (reference sequence). This CDR3 comprises 14 residues. Trimming took off 3 bases at V and 4 bases at J, with 9 bases between the two ends. The CDR3: CASSFAEITGELFF. Here the CDR3 DNA reads TGTGCCAGCAGCTTCGCAGAAATCACCGGGGAGCTGTTTTTT.

This clone showed up just once. The chain employs TRBV6-5 and TRBJ1-1; possible D gene TRBD1, 5 bases. This CDR3 is 15 amino acids long. V was shortened by 4 bases and J by 7 bases, with 19 bases between the two germline ends. CDR1 and CDR2 from the germline V gene are MNHEY and SVGAGI. The CDR3 here is CASSSSGSQGVEAFF. The CDR3 nucleotides read TGTGCCAGCAGTTCCTCCGGGTCCCAGGGTGTTGAAGCTTTCTTT.

This clone was recorded a few times. The CDR3 bases are TGCGCCAGCAGCCTCCGCGGCCTAGAAACCCACGAGCAGTACTTC. It is translated as CASSLRGLETHEQYF. This rearrangement joins TRBV5-1 to TRBJ2-7; D not resolved. Trimming removed 4 bases at V and 5 bases at J, with 19 bases between. This CDR3 is 15 amino acids long. Germline CDR1 is SGHRS and CDR2 is YFSETQ.